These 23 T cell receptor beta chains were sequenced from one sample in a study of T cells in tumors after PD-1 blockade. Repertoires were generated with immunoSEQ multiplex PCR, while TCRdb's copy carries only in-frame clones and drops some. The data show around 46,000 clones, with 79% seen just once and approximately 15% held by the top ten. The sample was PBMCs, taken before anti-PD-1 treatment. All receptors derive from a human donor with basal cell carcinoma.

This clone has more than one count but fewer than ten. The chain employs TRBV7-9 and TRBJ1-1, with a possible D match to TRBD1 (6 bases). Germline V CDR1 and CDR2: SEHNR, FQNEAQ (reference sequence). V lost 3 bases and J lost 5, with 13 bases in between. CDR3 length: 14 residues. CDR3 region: CASSFEGGGTEAFF. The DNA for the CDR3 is TGTGCCAGCAGCTTTGAGGGGGGCGGGACTGAAGCTTTCTTT.

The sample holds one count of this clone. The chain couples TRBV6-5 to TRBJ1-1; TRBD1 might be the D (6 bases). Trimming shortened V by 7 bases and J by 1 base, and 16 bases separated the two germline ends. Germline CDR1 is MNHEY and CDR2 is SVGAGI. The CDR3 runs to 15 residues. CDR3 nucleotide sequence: TGTGCCAGCACGGCGCAGGGGTTGGGGAACACTGAAGCTTTCTTT. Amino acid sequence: CASTAQGLGNTEAFF.

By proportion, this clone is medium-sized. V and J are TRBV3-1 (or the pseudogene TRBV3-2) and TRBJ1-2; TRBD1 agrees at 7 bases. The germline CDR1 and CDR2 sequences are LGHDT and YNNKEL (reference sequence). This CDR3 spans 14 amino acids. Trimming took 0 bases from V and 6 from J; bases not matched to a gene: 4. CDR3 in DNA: TGTGCCAGCAGCCAAGATGACAGGGACCATGGCTACACCTTC. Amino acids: CASSQDDRDHGYTF.

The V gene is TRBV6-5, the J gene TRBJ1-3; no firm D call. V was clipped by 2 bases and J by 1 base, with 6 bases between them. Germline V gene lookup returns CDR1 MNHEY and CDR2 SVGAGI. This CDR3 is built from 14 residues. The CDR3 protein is CASSYARSGNTIYF. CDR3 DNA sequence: TGTGCCAGCAGTTACGCCAGGTCTGGAAACACCATATATTTT.

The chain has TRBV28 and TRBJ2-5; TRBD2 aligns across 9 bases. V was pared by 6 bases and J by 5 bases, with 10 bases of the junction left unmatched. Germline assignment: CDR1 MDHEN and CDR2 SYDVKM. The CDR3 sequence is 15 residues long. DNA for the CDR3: TGTGCCAGCAGCACCCCCGGGACTAGCCTGGAGACCCAGTACTTC. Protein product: CASSTPGTSLETQYF.

The CDR3 here is CASTEAGHTEAFF. The CDR3 DNA reads TGTGCCAGCACCGAGGCAGGTCACACTGAAGCTTTCTTT. The rearrangement uses TRBV5-6 and TRBJ1-1; no clear D gene. Germline lookup yields CDR1 SGHDT and CDR2 YYEEEE. With 6 bases removed from V and 3 bases from J, the gap between germline ends came to 12 bases. CDR3 size: 13 residues.

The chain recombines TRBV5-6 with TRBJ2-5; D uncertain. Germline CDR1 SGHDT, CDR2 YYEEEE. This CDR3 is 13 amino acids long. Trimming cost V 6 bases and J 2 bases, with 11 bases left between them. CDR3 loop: CASNFGRQETQYF. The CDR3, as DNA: TGTGCCAGCAACTTTGGACGGCAAGAGACCCAGTACTTC.

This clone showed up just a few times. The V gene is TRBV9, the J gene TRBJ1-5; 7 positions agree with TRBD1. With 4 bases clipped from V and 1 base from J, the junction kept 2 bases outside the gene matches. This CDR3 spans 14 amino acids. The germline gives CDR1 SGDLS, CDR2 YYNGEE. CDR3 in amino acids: CASSYRGSNQPQHF. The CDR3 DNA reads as TGTGCCAGCAGCTACAGGGGAAGCAATCAGCCCCAGCATTTT.

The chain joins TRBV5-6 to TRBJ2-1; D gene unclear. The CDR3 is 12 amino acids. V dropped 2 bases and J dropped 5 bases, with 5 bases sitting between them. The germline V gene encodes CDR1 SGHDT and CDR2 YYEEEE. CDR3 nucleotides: TGTGCCAGCAGCTTACTTGACAATGAGCAGTTCTTC. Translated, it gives CASSLLDNEQFF.

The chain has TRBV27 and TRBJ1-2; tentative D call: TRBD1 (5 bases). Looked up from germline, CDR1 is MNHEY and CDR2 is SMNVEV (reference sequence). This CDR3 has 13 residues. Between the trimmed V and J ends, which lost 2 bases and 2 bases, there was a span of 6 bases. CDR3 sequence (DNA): TGTGCCAGCAGTTTAGCAGGGAACTATGGCTACACCTTC. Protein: CASSLAGNYGYTF.

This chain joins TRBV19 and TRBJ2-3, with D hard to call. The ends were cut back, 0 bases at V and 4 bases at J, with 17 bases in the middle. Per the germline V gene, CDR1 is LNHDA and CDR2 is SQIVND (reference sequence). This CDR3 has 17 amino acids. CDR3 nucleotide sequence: TGTGCCAGTAGTATAGATCTTAGCTACGGCGGCCCAGATACGCAGTATTTT. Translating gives CASSIDLSYGGPDTQYF.

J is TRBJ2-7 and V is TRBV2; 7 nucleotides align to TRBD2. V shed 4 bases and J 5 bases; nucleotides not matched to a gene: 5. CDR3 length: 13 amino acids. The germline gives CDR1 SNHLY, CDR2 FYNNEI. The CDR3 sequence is CASSGNRGDEQYF. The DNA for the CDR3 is TGTGCCAGCAGTGGGAATCGGGGGGACGAGCAGTACTTC.

CDR3 region: CASRDLRNTIYF. For the CDR3, the DNA is TGTGCCAGCAGGGATCTAAGAAACACCATATATTTT. The V and J genes are TRBV3-1 (or the pseudogene TRBV3-2) and TRBJ1-3; D is unclear. The CDR3 sequence is 12 residues long. V lost 6 bases and J 5 bases, leaving 8 bases between the germline ends. Germline V gene sequence: CDR1 LGHDT, CDR2 YNNKEL (reference sequence).

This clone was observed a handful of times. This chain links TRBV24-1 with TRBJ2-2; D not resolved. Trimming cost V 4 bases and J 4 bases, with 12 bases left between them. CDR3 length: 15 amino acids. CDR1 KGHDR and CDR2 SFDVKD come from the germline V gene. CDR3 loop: CATSDLTVITGELFF. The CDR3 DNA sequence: TGTGCCACCAGTGACCTTACAGTTATCACCGGGGAGCTGTTTTTT.

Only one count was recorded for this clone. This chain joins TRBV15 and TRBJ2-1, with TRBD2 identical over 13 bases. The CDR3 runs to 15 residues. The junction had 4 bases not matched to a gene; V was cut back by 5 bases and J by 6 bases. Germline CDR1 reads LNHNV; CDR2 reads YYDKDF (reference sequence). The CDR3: CATSPRTSGSNEQFF. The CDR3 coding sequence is TGTGCCACCAGCCCAAGGACTAGCGGGAGCAATGAGCAGTTCTTC.

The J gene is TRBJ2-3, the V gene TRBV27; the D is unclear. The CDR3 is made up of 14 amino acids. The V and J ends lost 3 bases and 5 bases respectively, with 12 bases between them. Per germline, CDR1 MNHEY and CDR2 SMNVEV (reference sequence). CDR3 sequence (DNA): TGTGCCAGCAGTTTCGTAGGCCAAGGAGATACGCAGTATTTT. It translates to CASSFVGQGDTQYF.

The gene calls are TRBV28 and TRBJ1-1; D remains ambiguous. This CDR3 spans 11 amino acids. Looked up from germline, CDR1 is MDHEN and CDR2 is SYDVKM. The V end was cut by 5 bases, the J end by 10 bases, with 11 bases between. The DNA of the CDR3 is TGTGCCAGCAGTGGGAAGGACGGAGCTTTCTTT. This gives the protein CASSGKDGAFF.

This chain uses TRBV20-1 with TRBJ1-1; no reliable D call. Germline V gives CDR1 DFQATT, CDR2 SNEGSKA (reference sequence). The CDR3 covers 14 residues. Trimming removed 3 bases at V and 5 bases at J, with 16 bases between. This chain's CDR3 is CSASDRMGQTEAFF. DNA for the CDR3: TGCAGTGCTAGTGACCGGATGGGTCAAACTGAAGCTTTCTTT.

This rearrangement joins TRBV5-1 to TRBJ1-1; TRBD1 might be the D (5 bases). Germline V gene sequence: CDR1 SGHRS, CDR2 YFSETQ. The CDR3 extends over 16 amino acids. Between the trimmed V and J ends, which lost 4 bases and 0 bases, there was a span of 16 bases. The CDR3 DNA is TGCGCCAGCAGCAACCGGGACCTCCTCATGAACACTGAAGCTTTCTTT. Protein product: CASSNRDLLMNTEAFF.

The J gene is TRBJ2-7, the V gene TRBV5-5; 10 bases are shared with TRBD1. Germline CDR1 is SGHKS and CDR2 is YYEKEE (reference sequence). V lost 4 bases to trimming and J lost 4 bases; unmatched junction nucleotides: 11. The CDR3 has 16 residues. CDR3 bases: TGTGCCAGCAGCCCGGTGACTAGGACAGGGGGATACGAGCAGTACTTC. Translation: CASSPVTRTGGYEQYF.

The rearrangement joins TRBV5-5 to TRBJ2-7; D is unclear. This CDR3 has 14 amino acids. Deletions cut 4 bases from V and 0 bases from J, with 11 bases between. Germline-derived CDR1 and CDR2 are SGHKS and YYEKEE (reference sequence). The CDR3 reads CASSPGRHSYEQYF. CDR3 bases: TGTGCCAGCAGCCCCGGGCGCCACTCCTACGAGCAGTACTTC.

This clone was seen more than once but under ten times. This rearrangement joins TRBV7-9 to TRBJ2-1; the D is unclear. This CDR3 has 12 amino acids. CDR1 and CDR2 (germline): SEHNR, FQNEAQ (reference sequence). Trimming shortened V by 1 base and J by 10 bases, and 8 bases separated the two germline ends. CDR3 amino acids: CASSLEVAEQFF. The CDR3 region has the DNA TGTGCCAGCAGCTTAGAGGTGGCAGAGCAGTTCTTC.

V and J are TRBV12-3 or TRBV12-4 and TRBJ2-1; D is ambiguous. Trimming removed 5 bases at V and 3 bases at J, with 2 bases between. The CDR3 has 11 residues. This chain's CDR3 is CASSVYNEQFF. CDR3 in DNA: TGTGCCAGCAGTGTCTACAATGAGCAGTTCTTC.